A selection of T cell receptor beta chains follows, all from one sample in a study of T cells in Graves' hyperthyroidism and ophthalmopathy. TCRdb reanalysed the multiplex PCR reads using MiXCR and keeps one entry per CDR3 protein. Altogether 600,000 to 700,000 distinct CDR3 sequences are present, over 40% being singletons, with the ten largest covering roughly 7.2%. Sequenced input: peripheral blood or thyroid tissue (not recorded which). The receptors originated from an adult man with Graves' disease, either hyperthyroidism or ophthalmopathy (not recorded which). CDR3s include the opening cysteine and the closing phenylalanine or tryptophan. D genes are given only for firm matches. The listing skips clone size in some rows; elsewhere it reads once, few, many or a size class.

cdr3_aa: CASSPRDKGQNSPLHF
cdr3_nt: TGTGCCAGTAGTCCCCGGGACAAGGGACAGAATTCACCCCTCCACTTT
d_call: TRBD1
v_call: TRBV19
j_call: TRBJ1-6
clone_size: .

cdr3_aa: CASTTADEQYF
cdr3_nt: TGCGCCAGCACTACGGCCGACGAGCAGTACTTC
d_call: .
v_call: TRBV10-1
j_call: TRBJ2-7
clone_size: many

cdr3_aa: CASRPTSGRTTLHF
cdr3_nt: TGTGCCAGCAGGCCCACTAGCGGGAGGACCACCCTCCACTTT
d_call: .
v_call: TRBV6-5
j_call: TRBJ1-6
clone_size: .

cdr3_aa: CSGGEGVNTEAFF
cdr3_nt: TGCAGCGGGGGGGAGGGGGTGAACACTGAAGCTTTCTTT
d_call: .
v_call: TRBV29-1
j_call: TRBJ1-1
clone_size: .

cdr3_aa: CASSPVPGGAFF
cdr3_nt: TGTGCCAGCTCACCCGTTCCAGGGGGGGCTTTCTTT
d_call: TRBD1
v_call: TRBV6-5
j_call: TRBJ1-1
clone_size: .

cdr3_aa: CAILGAESGVEELFF
cdr3_nt: TGTGCCATACTGGGGGCGGAGAGCGGGGTCGAGGAGCTGTTTTTT
d_call: .
v_call: TRBV2
j_call: TRBJ2-2
clone_size: .

cdr3_aa: CSVKTGAGYGTEAFF
cdr3_nt: TGCAGCGTCAAGACAGGGGCGGGCTATGGCACTGAAGCTTTCTTT
d_call: TRBD1
v_call: TRBV29-1
j_call: TRBJ1-1
clone_size: .

cdr3_aa: CASSYGGQGREQYF
cdr3_nt: TGTGCCAGCAGCTATGGAGGACAGGGTCGGGAGCAGTACTTC
d_call: TRBD1
v_call: TRBV7-2
j_call: TRBJ2-7
clone_size: few

cdr3_aa: CSANPGGGEEAFF
cdr3_nt: TGCAGTGCTAATCCAGGGGGCGGGGAGGAAGCTTTCTTT
d_call: TRBD1
v_call: TRBV20-1
j_call: TRBJ1-1
clone_size: .

cdr3_aa: CASIETGRKTEAFF
cdr3_nt: TGTGCCAGCATCGAGACAGGAAGAAAGACTGAAGCTTTCTTT
d_call: .
v_call: TRBV7-9
j_call: TRBJ1-1
clone_size: .